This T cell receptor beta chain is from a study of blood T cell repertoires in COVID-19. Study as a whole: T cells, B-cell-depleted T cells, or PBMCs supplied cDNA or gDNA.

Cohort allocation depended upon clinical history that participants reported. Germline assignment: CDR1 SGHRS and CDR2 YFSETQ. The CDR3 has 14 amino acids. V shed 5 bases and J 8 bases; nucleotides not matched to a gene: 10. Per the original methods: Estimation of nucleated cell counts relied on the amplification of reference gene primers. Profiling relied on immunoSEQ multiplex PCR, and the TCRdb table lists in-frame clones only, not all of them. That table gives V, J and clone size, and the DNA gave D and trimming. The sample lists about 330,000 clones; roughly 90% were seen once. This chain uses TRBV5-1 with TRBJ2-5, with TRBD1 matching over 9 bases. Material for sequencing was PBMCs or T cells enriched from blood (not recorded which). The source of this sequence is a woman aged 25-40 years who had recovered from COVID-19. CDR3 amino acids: CASSPYRGRGTQYF. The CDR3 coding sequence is TGCGCCAGCAGTCCTTACAGGGGGCGAGGAACCCAGTACTTC.